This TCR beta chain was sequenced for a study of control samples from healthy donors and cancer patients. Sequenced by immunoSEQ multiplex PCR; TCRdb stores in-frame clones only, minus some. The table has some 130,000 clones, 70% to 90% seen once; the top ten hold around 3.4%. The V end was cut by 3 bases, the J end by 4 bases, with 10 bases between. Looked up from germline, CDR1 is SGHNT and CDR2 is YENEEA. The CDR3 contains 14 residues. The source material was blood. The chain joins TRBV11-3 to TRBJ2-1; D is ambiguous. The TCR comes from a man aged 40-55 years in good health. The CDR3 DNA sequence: TGTGCCAGCAGCTTGGCTGTTATGTACAATGAGCAGTTCTTC. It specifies CASSLAVMYNEQFF.